The rows below give T cell receptor beta chains drawn from one sample of a study of blood T cell repertoires in COVID-19. Profiled with immunoSEQ multiplex PCR; TCRdb holds only in-frame clones, not every one. This table holds about 210,000 clones, about 83% found once. Sequencing was done on a sample of peripheral blood. The receptors were gathered from a woman aged 45-65 years with active or convalescent COVID-19. Both conserved end residues are part of each CDR3. D genes are given only for firm matches. Clone size is shown for a subset of rows, as once, few, many or a class of expanded clone.

d_gene: .
abundance: once
v_gene: TRBV28
j_gene: TRBJ1-5
len: 13
CDR3nt: TGTGCCAGCAGCCTCCCTAAGAGTGGGCCCCAGCATTTT
CDR3aa: CASSLPKSGPQHF

d_gene: TRBD2
abundance: .
v_gene: TRBV30
j_gene: TRBJ2-5
len: 16
CDR3nt: TGTGCCCTAAAACCGGGACTAGCGGGAGGACGAGAGACCCAGTACTTC
CDR3aa: CALKPGLAGGRETQYF

d_gene: TRBD1
abundance: .
v_gene: TRBV5-5
j_gene: TRBJ2-2
len: 15
CDR3nt: TGTGCCAGCAACCTTGGGGGACAGCCCACCGGGGAGCTGTTTTTT
CDR3aa: CASNLGGQPTGELFF

d_gene: .
abundance: .
v_gene: TRBV29-1
j_gene: TRBJ2-4
len: 14
CDR3nt: TGCAGCGTTGTGAAGCCGGGGGCCAAAAACATTCAGTACTTC
CDR3aa: CSVVKPGAKNIQYF

d_gene: TRBD1
abundance: .
v_gene: TRBV18
j_gene: TRBJ1-4
len: 15
CDR3nt: TGTGCCAGCTCAGCAACAGGGGCGGGGAATGAAAAACTGTTTTTT
CDR3aa: CASSATGAGNEKLFF

d_gene: .
abundance: .
v_gene: TRBV23-1
j_gene: TRBJ2-5
len: 15
CDR3nt: TGCGCCAGCAGTCAAGGAGGGGTTGGGAGGGAGACCCAGTACTTC
CDR3aa: CASSQGGVGRETQYF

d_gene: .
abundance: .
v_gene: TRBV12-5
j_gene: TRBJ1-1
len: 14
CDR3nt: TGTGCTAGTGGTTTGCTAGGGGGAAAGGCTGAAGCTTTCTTT
CDR3aa: CASGLLGGKAEAFF

d_gene: .
abundance: .
v_gene: TRBV2
j_gene: TRBJ2-2
len: 14
CDR3nt: TGTGCCAGCAGTGGGGGGCTGAACACCGGGGAGCTGTTTTTT
CDR3aa: CASSGGLNTGELFF

d_gene: TRBD1
abundance: .
v_gene: TRBV6-5
j_gene: TRBJ1-1
len: 13
CDR3nt: TGTGCCAGCCGACAGGGTTCGAACACTGAAGCTTTCTTT
CDR3aa: CASRQGSNTEAFF

d_gene: .
abundance: .
v_gene: TRBV6-5
j_gene: TRBJ1-2
len: 12
CDR3nt: TGTGCCAGCAGTTACCAGCGAGAGGACTACACCTTC
CDR3aa: CASSYQREDYTF

d_gene: TRBD1
abundance: .
v_gene: TRBV12-5
j_gene: TRBJ2-5
len: 13
CDR3nt: TGTGCTAGTGGTTCGGACAGGAACGAGACCCAGTACTTC
CDR3aa: CASGSDRNETQYF

d_gene: .
abundance: .
v_gene: TRBV2
j_gene: TRBJ1-2
len: 13
CDR3nt: TGTGCCAGCAGTGAGACAGGCGACTATGGCTACACCTTC
CDR3aa: CASSETGDYGYTF

d_gene: TRBD1
abundance: .
v_gene: TRBV11-2
j_gene: TRBJ1-2
len: 13
CDR3nt: TGTGCCAGCATCAACACAGGGGGCTATGGCTACACCTTC
CDR3aa: CASINTGGYGYTF

d_gene: .
abundance: .
v_gene: TRBV18
j_gene: TRBJ2-7
len: 15
CDR3nt: TGTGCCAGCTCACCGGGAGCGGCTCCATCCTACGAGCAGTACTTC
CDR3aa: CASSPGAAPSYEQYF

d_gene: .
abundance: .
v_gene: TRBV6-5
j_gene: TRBJ2-2
len: 14
CDR3nt: TGTGCCAGCACTGTATGGGGGGACACCGGGGAGCTGTTTTTT
CDR3aa: CASTVWGDTGELFF

d_gene: TRBD2
abundance: .
v_gene: TRBV9
j_gene: TRBJ2-1
len: 15
CDR3nt: TGTGCCAGCAGCGTCCGGGACTACTCCTACAATGAGCAGTTCTTC
CDR3aa: CASSVRDYSYNEQFF

d_gene: .
abundance: .
v_gene: TRBV7-8
j_gene: TRBJ2-2
len: 16
CDR3nt: TGTGCCAGCAGCGTGCGGGCTCCCCGGGTCGCCGGGGAGCTGTTTTTT
CDR3aa: CASSVRAPRVAGELFF

d_gene: .
abundance: .
v_gene: TRBV5-6
j_gene: TRBJ2-3
len: 15
CDR3nt: TGTGCCAGCAGCTTGAATCGGGGGGCCGGGGATACGCAGTATTTT
CDR3aa: CASSLNRGAGDTQYF

d_gene: .
abundance: once
v_gene: TRBV6-4
j_gene: TRBJ1-2
len: 10
CDR3nt: TGTGCCAGTGCCGCGGGAGACTACACCTTC
CDR3aa: CASAAGDYTF

d_gene: .
abundance: few
v_gene: TRBV2
j_gene: TRBJ2-7
len: 13
CDR3nt: TGTGCCAGCAAGTCCGACATACCCTACGAGCAGTACTTC
CDR3aa: CASKSDIPYEQYF

d_gene: .
abundance: .
v_gene: TRBV19
j_gene: TRBJ1-5
len: 15
CDR3nt: TGTGCCAGTATCCCTCCAGGGATGGGAAGTCAGCCCCAGCATTTT
CDR3aa: CASIPPGMGSQPQHF

d_gene: TRBD2
abundance: .
v_gene: TRBV27
j_gene: TRBJ2-1
len: 17
CDR3nt: TGTGCCAGCAAGAAAGCGGGGGGTTTGAGCTCCTACAATGAGCAGTTCTTC
CDR3aa: CASKKAGGLSSYNEQFF

d_gene: .
abundance: .
v_gene: TRBV6-5
j_gene: TRBJ1-6
len: 15
CDR3nt: TGTGCCAGCAGTTACTCGGTCAGATTTAATTCACCCCTCCACTTT
CDR3aa: CASSYSVRFNSPLHF

d_gene: TRBD2
abundance: .
v_gene: TRBV27
j_gene: TRBJ2-1
len: 13
CDR3nt: TGTGCCAGCAGAAGGACTAGCGGGGGACAGGGATTCTTC
CDR3aa: CASRRTSGGQGFF

d_gene: .
abundance: .
v_gene: TRBV6-6
j_gene: TRBJ2-2
len: 15
CDR3nt: TGTGCCAGCAGTTACGCGGGTTCGAACACCGGGGAGCTGTTTTTT
CDR3aa: CASSYAGSNTGELFF

d_gene: TRBD2
abundance: .
v_gene: TRBV27
j_gene: TRBJ2-7
len: 17
CDR3nt: TGTGCCAGCAGTTTATCGGGACTAGCGGCCCGCTCCTACGAGCAGTACTTC
CDR3aa: CASSLSGLAARSYEQYF

d_gene: .
abundance: once
v_gene: TRBV6-6
j_gene: TRBJ2-3
len: 12
CDR3nt: TGTGCCAGCAGCCCATCCCCAGATACGCAGTATTTT
CDR3aa: CASSPSPDTQYF

d_gene: .
abundance: .
v_gene: TRBV28
j_gene: TRBJ1-5
len: 13
CDR3nt: TGTGCCATACAGGGTGGAACCCAACAGCCCCAGCATTTT
CDR3aa: CAIQGGTQQPQHF

d_gene: TRBD1
abundance: .
v_gene: TRBV28
j_gene: TRBJ2-1
len: 14
CDR3nt: TGTGCCAGCAGTCCGGGGACAGGGTGGAATGAGCAGTTCTTC
CDR3aa: CASSPGTGWNEQFF

d_gene: .
abundance: .
v_gene: TRBV10-3
j_gene: TRBJ1-5
len: 14
CDR3nt: TGTGCCATCAGCCAGGGAAGAGAAGATCAGCCCCAGCATTTT
CDR3aa: CAISQGREDQPQHF

d_gene: .
abundance: .
v_gene: TRBV19
j_gene: TRBJ1-5
len: 12
CDR3nt: TGTGCCAGTAGTATTTTATCCCAGCCCCAGCATTTT
CDR3aa: CASSILSQPQHF

d_gene: .
abundance: .
v_gene: TRBV7-3
j_gene: TRBJ2-1
len: 11
CDR3nt: TGTGCCAGCAGCTTGGGAGGTGAGCAGTTCTTC
CDR3aa: CASSLGGEQFF

d_gene: .
abundance: .
v_gene: TRBV15
j_gene: TRBJ1-1
len: 15
CDR3nt: TGTGCCACCAGCAGAGAGGCGGGGACCTTGGGGGGAGCTTTCTTT
CDR3aa: CATSREAGTLGGAFF

d_gene: TRBD1
abundance: .
v_gene: TRBV30
j_gene: TRBJ1-2
len: 15
CDR3nt: TGTGCCTGGAGTCAGGGACAGGAAGGGGTCTATGGCTACACCTTC
CDR3aa: CAWSQGQEGVYGYTF

d_gene: .
abundance: .
v_gene: TRBV2
j_gene: TRBJ1-6
len: 15
CDR3nt: TGTGCCAGCTTGGAGGGGACCTCCTATAATTCACCCCTCCACTTT
CDR3aa: CASLEGTSYNSPLHF

d_gene: .
abundance: .
v_gene: TRBV20-1
j_gene: TRBJ2-3
len: 11
CDR3nt: TGCAGTGCTAGGATTCAGCAGGGGCAGTATTTT
CDR3aa: CSARIQQGQYF